This T cell receptor (beta chain) comes out of a study of regulatory and conventional T cells in RAG deficiency. Only in-frame clones appear in the TCRdb table, and some are missing; sequencing was by immunoSEQ multiplex PCR. Among tens of thousands of clones listed, 95% to 96% were seen once. Blood CD4+ CD25-low CD127-high conventional T cells supplied the genomic DNA template. Study outcomes and limitations: Patient subsets had shorter CDR3s; Omenn Treg-Tconv overlap exceeded 80%. Omenn CD25-high CD127-low cells may be activated cells, not true Tregs.

In the case of this clone: The antigen is not known.

Germline assignment: CDR1 SGHRS and CDR2 YFSETQ. V lost 4 bases to trimming and J lost 4 bases, with 9 bases between them. The CDR3 is made up of 13 amino acids. The sample was also linked to a second study, of regulatory T cells. That study reports: Amplification used 52 TRBV primers and 13 TRBJ primers.

The sequenced sample consisted of CD25- CD4+ T cells sorted from blood. This chain links TRBV5-1 with TRBJ1-5; D not certain. The clonotype originates from a human donor in good health. The CDR3 reads CASSQDSNQPQHF. The DNA of the CDR3 is TGCGCCAGCAGCCAGGACTCAAATCAGCCCCAGCATTTT.